This TCR beta chain was identified during a study of blood T cell repertoires in COVID-19 (dated by TCRdb to 2018 to 2020). With respect to the entire study: Samples covering the acute and convalescent phases of COVID-19 were provided by collaborators in the United States, Italy and Spain. A freely available public database, intended as a resource for researchers studying the immune response to SARS-CoV-2, is where the repertoires were released. The prospective study material was composed of cDNA or gDNA derived from T cells, B-cell-depleted T cells, or PBMCs. Subjects who had been exposed to COVID-19, were actively infected with it, or had recovered from it provided the deeply sampled blood TCRbeta repertoires that made up the dataset. A de-identified subject ID, COVID-19 status, age in years and sex were almost always included in the sample metadata. Where HLA class I and class II types were available, the types were taken from metadata supplied by the sample provider, not from assay-based typing. The samples were drawn from two sources: the first 160 participants of the ongoing ImmuneRACE study, and 1,200 or so subjects contributed by 6 global collaborators.

V loses 0 bases of germline sequence and J loses 4 bases, and the interval between the two ends is 14 bases. For CDR1 and CDR2, the germline V gene lists SGHRS and YFSETQ. From the cysteine up to the phenylalanine, the CDR3 has a length of 15 residues. Here the CDR3 DNA is all that survives: 45 bases in frame from base 1. Each collaborating institution followed its own protocols to collect whole blood in K2EDTA tubes. Collaborator samples were shipped for TCRbeta analysis as frozen whole blood, isolated PBMCs, or DNA extracted from either sample type. Study-level results and caveats: Clinical and demographic metadata were provided uncurated, with the amount varying by source and participant.

TCRbeta CDR3 regions were amplified from genomic DNA using the immunoSEQ Assay, a bias-controlled multiplex PCR. As for the original processing: Nucleated cell counts per sample were estimated from amplification of reference gene primers within the assay. Sequence reads were collapsed and filtered to measure the absolute abundance of every unique TCRbeta CDR3 rearrangement. For each sample, productive Simpson clonality was calculated by taking the square root of Simpson's diversity index across productive rearrangements. Held by TCRdb, this immuneACCESS table contains in-frame sequences only and omits some clones. Under half of the omission traces to an unresolved V gene where checked; the cause of the rest is unknown. For V, J and clone size, that table is used; D and trimming come from the DNA. Present in this sample are 150,000 to 200,000 clones, roughly 84% of which were seen just once. The biggest ten clones account for 2.5% to 3.5% of the sample.

A note on this clone: It has no known antigen specificity. Qualities for individual bases were not recorded, and no much larger clone is one base off.

The sequence joins TRBV5-1 to TRBJ2-7, with a tentative D gene TRBD2 over 5 matching bases. Sequenced input: peripheral blood. The TCR comes from a woman between 55 and 75 years old with acute or convalescent COVID-19. The CDR3 reads CASSLEAHPGYEQYF. The DNA sequence is TGCGCCAGCAGCTTGGAAGCCCACCCGGGGTACGAGCAGTACTTC.